This T cell receptor (beta chain) was profiled in a study of response to subunit inactivated influenza vaccine. TCRdb ran MiXCR on the RT-PCR reads and lists one entry per CDR3 protein. The sample has 500,000 to 750,000 distinct CDR3 sequences; 11% to 15% are singletons. Trimming removed 6 bases from V and 6 bases from J, with 14 bases in between. The CDR3 is made up of 14 amino acids. Germline V gene data show CDR1 as MNHEY and CDR2 as SMNVEV (reference sequence). Study-level findings and limits: A suggestion made by the authors is that each seasonal influenza vaccination recruits few new T cells.

A note on this clonotype: Its antigen is as yet unknown.

The sequence came from a man between 50 and 59 years old who received an inactivated influenza vaccine. The rearrangement links TRBV27 to TRBJ2-2, with unresolved D. Sequenced material: PBMCs from blood, taken 11 to 12 days after vaccination. CDR3 sequence reads: CASSPRTAPGELFF. In DNA, the CDR3 is TGTGCCAGCAGCCCCAGGACCGCGCCCGGGGAGCTGTTTTTT.